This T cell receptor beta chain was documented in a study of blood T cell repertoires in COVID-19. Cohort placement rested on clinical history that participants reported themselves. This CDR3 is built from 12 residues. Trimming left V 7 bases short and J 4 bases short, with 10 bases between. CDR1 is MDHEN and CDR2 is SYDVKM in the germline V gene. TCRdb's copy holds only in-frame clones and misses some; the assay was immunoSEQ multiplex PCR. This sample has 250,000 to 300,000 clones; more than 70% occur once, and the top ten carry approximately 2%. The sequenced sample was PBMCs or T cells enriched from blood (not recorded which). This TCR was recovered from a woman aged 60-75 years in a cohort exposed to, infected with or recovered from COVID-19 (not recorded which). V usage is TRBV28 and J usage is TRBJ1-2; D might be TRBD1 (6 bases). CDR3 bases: TGTGCCAGCACCAGGGGCAGCTATGGCTACACCTTC. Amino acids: CASTRGSYGYTF.